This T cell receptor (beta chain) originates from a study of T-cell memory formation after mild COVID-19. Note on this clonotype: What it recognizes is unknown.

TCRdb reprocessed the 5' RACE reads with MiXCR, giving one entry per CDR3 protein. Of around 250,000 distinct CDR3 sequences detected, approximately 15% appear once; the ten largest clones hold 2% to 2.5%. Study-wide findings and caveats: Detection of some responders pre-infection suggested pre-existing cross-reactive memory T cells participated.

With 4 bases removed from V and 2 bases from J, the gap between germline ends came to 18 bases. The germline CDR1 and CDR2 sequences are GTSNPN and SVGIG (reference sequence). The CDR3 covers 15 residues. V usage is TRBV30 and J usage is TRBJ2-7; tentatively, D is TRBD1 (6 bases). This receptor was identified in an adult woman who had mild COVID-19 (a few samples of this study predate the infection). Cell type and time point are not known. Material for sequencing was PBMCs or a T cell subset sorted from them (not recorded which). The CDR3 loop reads CAWTLLGDNTYEQYF. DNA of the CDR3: TGTGCCTGGACCCTGCTGGGGGACAATACCTACGAGCAGTACTTC. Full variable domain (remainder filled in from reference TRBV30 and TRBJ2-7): SQTIHQWPATLVQPVGSPLSLECTVEGTSNPNLYWYRQAAGRGLQLLFYSVGIGQISSEVPQNLSASRPQDRQFILSSKKLLLSDSGFYLCAWTLLGDNTYEQYFGPGTRLTVT.